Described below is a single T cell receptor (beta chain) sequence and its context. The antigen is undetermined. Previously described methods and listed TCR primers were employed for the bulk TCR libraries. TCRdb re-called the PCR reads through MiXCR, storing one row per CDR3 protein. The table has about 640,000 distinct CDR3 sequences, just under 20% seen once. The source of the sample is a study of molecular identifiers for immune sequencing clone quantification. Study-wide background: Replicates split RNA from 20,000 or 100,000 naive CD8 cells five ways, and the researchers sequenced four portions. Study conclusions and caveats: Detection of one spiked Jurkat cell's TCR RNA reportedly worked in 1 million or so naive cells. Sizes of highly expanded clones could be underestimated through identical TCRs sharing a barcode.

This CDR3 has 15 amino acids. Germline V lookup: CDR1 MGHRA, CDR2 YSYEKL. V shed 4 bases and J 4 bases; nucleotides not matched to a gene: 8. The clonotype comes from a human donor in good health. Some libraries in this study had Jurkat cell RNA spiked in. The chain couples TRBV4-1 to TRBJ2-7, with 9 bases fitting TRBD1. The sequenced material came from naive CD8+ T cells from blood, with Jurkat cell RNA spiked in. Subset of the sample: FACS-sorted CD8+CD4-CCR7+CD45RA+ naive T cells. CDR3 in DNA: TGCGCCAGCAGCCTGGGGGGGACAGGGAATTACGAGCAGTACTTC. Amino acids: CASSLGGTGNYEQYF.